This T cell receptor beta chain was sequenced in a study of neurological immune-mediated disorders. The germline gives CDR1 SQVTM, CDR2 ANQGSEA. The CDR3 extends over 10 amino acids. V lost 8 bases and J 7 bases, leaving 11 bases between the germline ends. TCRdb independently ran MiXCR on the 5' RACE reads; one entry per CDR3 protein. The table shows 50,000 to 60,000 distinct CDR3 sequences, with 2% to 3% occurring only once. This clonotype has ten or more counts. Without the conserved terminal phenylalanine or tryptophan, this CDR3 likely stems from a read error. The V call is TRBV29-1, the J call TRBJ1-2; D gene ambiguous. The sample was PBMCs. The receptor comes from a man aged 50-59 years with multiple sclerosis. The CDR3: CSLPLRGYTG. Written as DNA, the CDR3 is TGCAGCTTACCCCTTCGTGGCTACACCGGC.